The 25 T cell receptor beta chains below come from one sample, sequenced in a study of T cell responses to AZD1222 COVID-19 vaccine. Sequencing was performed with immunoSEQ multiplex PCR; in TCRdb, only in-frame clones are kept and a portion is missing. The table includes 130,000 to 150,000 clones, about 89% detected once. The input for sequencing was peripheral blood, taken on day 0 of AZD1222 vaccination. The source of these receptors is an adult in good health.

The genes are TRBV19 and TRBJ1-4; no reliable D call. The CDR3 loop spans 15 amino acids. Germline CDR1 reads LNHDA; CDR2 reads SQIVND (reference sequence). Trimming took 7 bases from V and 7 from J, leaving 19 bases between them. The DNA for the CDR3 is TGTGCCAGTACCCCCGGCCTCTCGTTGGGTGAAAAACTGTTTTTT. Translated: CASTPGLSLGEKLFF.

J is TRBJ2-3 and V is TRBV19; D is possibly TRBD2 (6 bases). Trimming removed 7 bases at V and 4 bases at J, with 12 bases between. Germline values: CDR1 LNHDA, CDR2 SQIVND (reference sequence). This CDR3 contains 13 residues. The CDR3 bases are TGTGCCAGTATGGGTGGGAGGTCAGATACGCAGTATTTT. As protein: CASMGGRSDTQYF.

This chain links TRBV5-5 with TRBJ2-7; TRBD2 matches 9 bases. After removal of 1 base from V and 7 bases from J, the junction contained 6 bases not matched to a gene. This CDR3 contains 14 residues. Germline assignment: CDR1 SGHKS and CDR2 YYEKEE (reference sequence). CDR3 nucleotide sequence: TGTGCCAGCAGCTTGCGGCTAGCGGGAAATGAGCAGTACTTC. Translated: CASSLRLAGNEQYF.

This rearrangement joins TRBV4-1 to TRBJ1-1, with D unclear. Germline loops: CDR1 MGHRA, CDR2 YSYEKL. Trimming stripped 0 bases from V and 5 bases from J, with 10 bases between. The CDR3 runs 14 residues. DNA for the CDR3: TGCGCCAGCAGCCAAGATCTTAGGGTAACTGAAGCTTTCTTT. It translates to CASSQDLRVTEAFF.

The chain joins TRBV6-6 to TRBJ2-7; no reliable D call. Germline CDR1 MNHNY, CDR2 SVGAGI (reference sequence). There are 15 residues in the CDR3. V lost 0 bases and J lost 0, with 9 bases in between. The CDR3 region has the DNA TGTGCCAGCAGTTACTCACTATCCCGCTCCTACGAGCAGTACTTC. Protein product: CASSYSLSRSYEQYF.

The chain joins TRBV7-6 to TRBJ2-5; 10 nucleotides line up with TRBD2. This CDR3 is built from 16 residues. CDR1 and CDR2 (germline): SGHVS, FNYEAQ. Trimming cost V 5 bases and J 1 base; bases outside gene matches: 7. The DNA for the CDR3 is TGTGCCAGCAGCGCTCGACTAGCGGGTACCCAAGAGACCCAGTACTTC. Protein product: CASSARLAGTQETQYF.

The chain links TRBV7-3 to TRBJ2-2; 12 bases align to TRBD2. The germline V gene encodes CDR1 SGHTA and CDR2 FQGTGA. The CDR3 runs 19 residues. The V gene end was trimmed by 5 bases and the J gene end by 4 bases; junction bases not matched to a gene: 14. The CDR3 sequence is CASSPKVPSGRASTGELFF. The CDR3 DNA follows: TGTGCCAGCAGCCCAAAGGTCCCTAGCGGGAGGGCCTCCACCGGGGAGCTGTTTTTT.

The rearrangement links TRBV16 to TRBJ1-2; 7 bases are shared with TRBD1. The CDR3 sequence is 15 residues long. The V gene's germline CDR1 is KGHSY and CDR2 FQNENV. Germline trimming cut 0 bases from V and 4 bases from J; bases unmatched to any gene: 5. The CDR3 coding sequence is TGTGCCAGCAGCCAATCCAGGGGGTCTGGCTATGGCTACACCTTC. It codes for CASSQSRGSGYGYTF.

On this clone itself: Other DNA sequences in the same sample also yield this CDR3. The rearrangement uses TRBV7-8 and TRBJ1-5, with D possibly TRBD1 on 5 matching bases. The CDR3 totals 13 residues. The germline CDR1 and CDR2 sequences are SGHVS and FQNEAQ. Trimming left V 5 bases short and J 1 base short, with 6 bases between. DNA for the CDR3: TGTGCCAGCAGCAGGGACAGCAATCAGCCCCAGCATTTT. Its protein is CASSRDSNQPQHF.

V is TRBV4-2 and J is TRBJ2-4; D remains ambiguous. The germline V gene encodes CDR1 LGHNA and CDR2 YNFKEQ. The V and J ends lost 1 base and 1 base respectively, with 5 bases between them. The CDR3 length is 14 residues. The CDR3 here is CASSQGAAKNIQYF. The CDR3 DNA reads as TGTGCCAGCAGCCAAGGAGCCGCCAAAAACATTCAGTACTTC.

This clone showed up just once. The rearrangement links TRBV5-1 to TRBJ2-3; TRBD2 matches 10 bases. This CDR3 has 16 amino acids. V trimming: 4 bases; J trimming: 1 base; junction bases outside the gene matches: 6. Germline V CDR1 and CDR2: SGHRS, YFSETQ. CDR3 protein: CASSPGGLAGTDTQYF. The DNA of the CDR3 is TGCGCCAGCAGCCCCGGCGGACTAGCGGGCACAGATACGCAGTATTTT.

The V gene is TRBV7-2, the J gene TRBJ2-1; 7 bases agree with TRBD2. From germline, CDR1 is SGHTA and CDR2 FQGNSA. The CDR3 totals 16 residues. V trimming: 2 bases; J trimming: 6 bases; junction bases outside the gene matches: 10. The CDR3 region has the DNA TGTGCCAGCAGCTTAAAGCCGGAGCGGGGCTTCAATGAGCAGTTCTTC. Its translation: CASSLKPERGFNEQFF.

V and J are TRBV19 and TRBJ1-1, with 7 positions matching TRBD1. This CDR3 contains 15 residues. Germline assignment: CDR1 LNHDA and CDR2 SQIVND (reference sequence). Trimming removed 3 bases from V and 0 bases from J; junction bases left unmatched: 4. The CDR3 nucleotides are TGTGCCAGTAGTATGGACAGGCTGATGAACACTGAAGCTTTCTTT. Translation gives CASSMDRLMNTEAFF. Variable domain in full (rest from reference TRBV19 and TRBJ1-1): DGGITQSPKYLFRKEGQNVTLSCEQNLNHDAMYWYRQDPGQGLRLIYYSQIVNDFQKGDIAEGYSVSREKKESFPLTVTSAQKNPTAFYLCASSMDRLMNTEAFFGQGTRLTVV.

The chain recombines TRBV6-5 with TRBJ1-5; D gene uncertain. The CDR3 contains 14 residues. Germline V lookup: CDR1 MNHEY, CDR2 SVGAGI. The germline V and J ends were trimmed by 5 bases and 11 bases, with 19 bases remaining between them. For the CDR3, the DNA is TGTGCCAGCAGTCCTATACGAGGGAACGGGGCCCAGCATTTT. It yields the protein CASSPIRGNGAQHF.

CDR3 in DNA: TGTGCCAGCTCACCTCCGGGACAGGGTGGCTACACCTTC. It yields the protein CASSPPGQGGYTF. This chain connects TRBV18 to TRBJ1-2; 9 bases agree with TRBD1. Germline lookup yields CDR1 KGHSH and CDR2 LQKENI. The CDR3 consists of 13 residues. Losses at the gene ends were 3 bases for V and 7 bases for J; bases not matched to a gene: 3. Combining the CDR3 with reference TRBV18 and TRBJ1-2 gives the whole variable domain NAGVMQNPRHLVRRRGQEARLRCSPMKGHSHVYWYRQLPEEGLKFMVYLQKENIIDESGMPKERFSAEFPKEGPSILRIQQVVRGDSAAYFCASSPPGQGGYTFGSGTRLTVV.

The chain is built from TRBV5-1 and TRBJ2-2, with 8 nucleotides matching TRBD2. Trimming took 7 bases from V and 4 from J; bases not matched to a gene: 6. CDR1 is SGHRS and CDR2 is YFSETQ in the germline V gene. The CDR3 extends over 14 amino acids. CDR3 protein: CASRAGVGTGELFF. The CDR3 nucleotides are TGCGCCAGCCGAGCGGGGGTCGGCACCGGGGAGCTGTTTTTT.

The chain recombines TRBV24-1 with TRBJ2-1; 9 nucleotides align to TRBD1. After removal of 4 bases from V and 5 bases from J, the junction contained 5 bases not matched to a gene. In germline, CDR1 is KGHDR, CDR2 SFDVKD. The CDR3 totals 15 residues. The CDR3 nucleotides are TGTGCCACCAGTGACCCGAGGACAGGGGACAATGAGCAGTTCTTC. Amino acid sequence: CATSDPRTGDNEQFF.

The chain recombines TRBV11-2 with TRBJ2-7; either TRBD1 or TRBD2 may supply D (6 bases each). This CDR3 comprises 15 residues. The V and J ends lost 4 bases and 2 bases respectively, with 15 bases between them. Germline V gene data show CDR1 as SGHAT and CDR2 as FQNNGV. The DNA of the CDR3 is TGTGCCAGCAGCTCCGGGGGCGGGGCCACCTACGAGCAGTACTTC. This codes for CASSSGGGATYEQYF.

The sample holds one count of this clone. The V call is TRBV4-1, the J call TRBJ1-2, with D hard to call. The CDR3 contains 15 residues. CDR1 and CDR2 from the germline V gene are MGHRA and YSYEKL. The V end was cut by 0 bases, the J end by 6 bases, with 14 bases between. CDR3 sequence reads: CASSQEPAVSHGYTF. Written as DNA, the CDR3 is TGCGCCAGCAGCCAAGAACCGGCAGTTAGCCATGGCTACACCTTC.

This clone was recorded once. This chain joins TRBV7-9 and TRBJ2-4, with D hard to call. Germline assignment: CDR1 SEHNR and CDR2 FQNEAQ (reference sequence). Trimming took off 5 bases at V and 3 bases at J, with 14 bases between the two ends. CDR3 length equals 15 residues. The CDR3 nucleotides read TGTGCCAGCAGCCCCCCGGCGAGGTACAAAAACATTCAGTACTTC. Its protein product is CASSPPARYKNIQYF.

This clone appeared once. The chain recombines TRBV18 with TRBJ1-5; TRBD1 might be the D (5 bases). The CDR3 has 15 amino acids. V lost 1 base to trimming and J lost 5 bases, with 12 bases between them. Per the germline V gene, CDR1 is KGHSH and CDR2 is LQKENI. The chain's CDR3 is CASSPLAEGHQPQHF. DNA of the CDR3: TGTGCCAGCTCACCACTGGCTGAGGGGCATCAGCCCCAGCATTTT.

Comment on this clone: The junction departs from the called germline gene at one end, perhaps through a read error. The chain recombines TRBV6-5 with TRBJ1-5; D gene unclear. CDR3 length: 14 amino acids. The germline V gene encodes CDR1 MNHEY and CDR2 SVGAGI. The CDR3 here is CAGSRNWANQPQHF. The CDR3 coding sequence is TGTGCCGGCAGTCGGAATTGGGCGAATCAGCCCCAGCATTTT.

This clone appeared once. The chain links TRBV4-2 to TRBJ2-5, with a tentative D call TRBD2 (6 bases). V lost 1 base and J 5 bases, leaving 14 bases between the germline ends. Germline-derived CDR1 and CDR2 are LGHNA and YNFKEQ. The CDR3 is made up of 15 amino acids. CDR3: CASSQGSGVGETQYF. CDR3 bases: TGTGCCAGCAGCCAAGGATCGGGAGTGGGGGAGACCCAGTACTTC.

The chain employs TRBV2 and TRBJ2-7; 8 nucleotides line up with TRBD1. The CDR3 loop spans 14 amino acids. Germline V gives CDR1 SNHLY, CDR2 FYNNEI. V lost 6 bases, J lost 0 bases, and 4 bases stayed unmatched. This CDR3 reads CASRDRAPSYEQYF. DNA for the CDR3: TGTGCCAGCAGGGACAGGGCCCCCTCCTACGAGCAGTACTTC. Complete variable domain (other parts from reference TRBV2 and TRBJ2-7): EPEVTQTPSHQVTQMGQEVILRCVPISNHLYFYWYRQILGQKVEFLVSFYNNEISEKSEIFDDQFSVERPDGSNFTLKIRSTKLEDSAMYFCASRDRAPSYEQYFGPGTRLTVT.

V usage is TRBV7-2 and J usage is TRBJ2-7; D may be TRBD1 (6 bases). CDR1 SGHTA and CDR2 FQGNSA come from the germline V gene. V shed 4 bases and J shed 6 bases, with 7 bases lying between them. The length of the CDR3 is 11 residues. The CDR3 loop reads CASSWTAEQYF. The CDR3 DNA is TGTGCCAGCAGCTGGACAGCCGAGCAGTACTTC.